The 27 T cell receptor beta chains listed next were all sequenced from one sample in a study of T cell responses to AZD1222 COVID-19 vaccine. Only in-frame clones appear in the TCRdb table, and some are missing; sequencing was by immunoSEQ multiplex PCR. Of approximately 85,000 clones in the sample, about 86% were seen once. Sample: peripheral blood, taken on day 0 of AZD1222 vaccination. The receptors here all came from an adult in good health.

The gene calls are TRBV15 and TRBJ1-1, with TRBD1 as a possible D gene (5 bases). Germline V gene sequence: CDR1 LNHNV, CDR2 YYDKDF (reference sequence). The CDR3 runs to 14 residues. V was clipped by 2 bases and J by 2 bases, with 9 bases between them. CDR3 DNA: TGTGCCACCAGCAGAACCAGGGTAAACACTGAAGCTTTCTTT. This gives the protein CATSRTRVNTEAFF.

V is TRBV29-1 and J is TRBJ1-1; D gene unclear. Per the germline V gene, CDR1 is SQVTM and CDR2 is ANQGSEA. The CDR3 is 12 residues long. V lost 1 base and J lost 4, with 7 bases in between. The CDR3: CSVEAGFTEAFF. The CDR3 coding sequence is TGCAGCGTTGAAGCGGGTTTCACTGAAGCTTTCTTT.

V and J are TRBV12-5 and TRBJ2-1; no definite D call. The V and J ends lost 6 bases and 13 bases respectively, with 16 bases between them. The CDR3 extends over 12 amino acids. Germline CDR1 and CDR2: LGHNT and FRNRAP. The CDR3 bases are TGTGCTAGTGGGAACCGGGCTCCAAAACAGTTCTTC. This gives the protein CASGNRAPKQFF.

The chain couples TRBV6-1 to TRBJ1-5, with 8 bases aligning to TRBD1. Germline CDR1 MNHNS, CDR2 SASEGT. Trimming removed 2 bases from V and 2 bases from J; junction bases left unmatched: 2. This CDR3 contains 15 residues. The CDR3 region is CASSEWTGRNQPQHF. DNA of the CDR3: TGTGCCAGCAGTGAATGGACAGGGCGCAATCAGCCCCAGCATTTT.

Note on this clone: Other DNA variants within this sample encode the same CDR3. The chain links TRBV11-2 to TRBJ1-4; tentatively, D is TRBD1 (6 bases). The ends were cut back, 6 bases at V and 7 bases at J, with 15 bases in the middle. In germline, CDR1 is SGHAT, CDR2 FQNNGV. The length of the CDR3 is 14 residues. This CDR3 reads CASSLGGVGEKLFF. CDR3 coding DNA: TGTGCCAGCAGTCTAGGGGGGGTTGGTGAAAAACTGTTTTTT.

The genes are TRBV12-3 or TRBV12-4 and TRBJ1-5, with D possibly being TRBD1 (5 bases). The CDR3 is 13 residues long. Trimming pared 7 bases from V and 5 bases from J, leaving 12 bases between. CDR3 amino acids: CASKVGGDQPQHF. The CDR3 DNA sequence: TGTGCCAGCAAGGTAGGAGGGGATCAGCCCCAGCATTTT.

J is TRBJ2-2 and V is TRBV2; 8 positions agree with TRBD1. This CDR3 contains 13 residues. CDR1 and CDR2 from the germline V gene are SNHLY and FYNNEI. The V segment lost 6 bases and the J segment 6 bases; nucleotides outside the gene matches: 3. CDR3 bases: TGTGCCAGCAGCCTGACAGGGGCCGGGGAGCTGTTTTTT. Amino acids: CASSLTGAGELFF.

The J gene is TRBJ2-3, the V gene TRBV19, with 13 bases matching TRBD2. After removal of 3 bases from V and 6 bases from J, the junction contained 6 bases not matched to a gene. Germline V gives CDR1 LNHDA, CDR2 SQIVND (reference sequence). The CDR3 runs 16 residues. The CDR3, as DNA: TGTGCCAGTAGTATTCAGACTAGCGGGGGGACGGATACGCAGTATTTT. This translates into CASSIQTSGGTDTQYF.

V and J are TRBV7-2 and TRBJ2-7; 8 bases match TRBD2. CDR1 and CDR2 from the germline V gene are SGHTA and FQGNSA. V shed 3 bases, J shed 1 base, and the junction held 8 bases outside the gene matches. This CDR3 has 16 amino acids. CDR3 region: CASSFVGGAQSYEQYF. The CDR3 bases are TGTGCCAGCAGCTTTGTCGGGGGGGCCCAGTCCTACGAGCAGTACTTC.

This sequence joins TRBV2 and TRBJ2-7, with 8 bases that match TRBD1. CDR3 length: 16 residues. Germline CDR1 is SNHLY and CDR2 is FYNNEI. Trimming removed 4 bases from V and 1 base from J; junction bases left unmatched: 9. CDR3 amino acids: CASSGAEQGVSYEQYF. Written as DNA, the CDR3 is TGTGCCAGCAGTGGGGCCGAACAGGGGGTATCCTACGAGCAGTACTTC.

The V call is TRBV2, the J call TRBJ2-6; D unclear. The length of the CDR3 is 16 residues. V was trimmed by 0 bases and J by 0 bases, leaving 6 bases between them. Per germline, CDR1 SNHLY and CDR2 FYNNEI. CDR3 coding DNA: TGTGCCAGCAGTGAAGCTTGGAGCTCTGGGGCCAACGTCCTGACTTTC. Amino acid sequence: CASSEAWSSGANVLTF.

The genes are TRBV6-1 and TRBJ1-3, with D maybe TRBD1 (6 bases). Germline V CDR1 and CDR2: MNHNS, SASEGT. V lost 6 bases and J lost 1, with 16 bases in between. The CDR3 covers 16 residues. As DNA, the CDR3 is TGTGCCAGCAGGGAATGGACAGTAGGGTCTGGAAACACCATATATTTT. This translates into CASREWTVGSGNTIYF.

The V and J genes are TRBV10-2 and TRBJ1-2; D not certain. CDR1 and CDR2 from the germline V gene are WSHSY and SAAADI. The CDR3 has 15 residues. V gave up 3 bases and J gave up 2 bases, with 13 bases separating them. This CDR3 is CASSEHSTTNYGYTF. CDR3 nucleotide sequence: TGCGCCAGCAGTGAACACAGCACAACAAACTATGGCTACACCTTC.

V and J are TRBV30 and TRBJ1-6; 7 positions match TRBD1. The CDR3 spans 13 residues. Germline CDR1 is GTSNPN and CDR2 is SVGIG (reference sequence). Trimming took 0 bases from V and 10 from J; bases not matched to a gene: 3. This chain's CDR3 is CAWSVDRESPLHF. For the CDR3, the DNA is TGTGCCTGGAGTGTCGACAGGGAATCACCCCTCCACTTT.

The V call is TRBV15, the J call TRBJ2-3; D not resolved. Germline V CDR1 and CDR2: LNHNV, YYDKDF (reference sequence). The CDR3 has 14 residues. V dropped 1 base and J dropped 4 bases, with 9 bases sitting between them. In DNA form, the CDR3 reads TGTGCCACCAGCAGAGCTGGCAGTCCAGATACGCAGTATTTT. Translation: CATSRAGSPDTQYF.

The sample holds a few counts of this clone. This chain joins TRBV6-2 or TRBV6-3 and TRBJ2-1, with 7 nucleotides matching TRBD2. Germline V gene sequence: CDR1 MNHEY, CDR2 SVGEGT. The CDR3 has 14 amino acids. V trimming: 6 bases; J trimming: 9 bases; junction bases outside the gene matches: 11. The CDR3 loop is CASSKAGPQVEQFF. DNA for the CDR3: TGTGCCAGCAGCAAAGCGGGGCCTCAGGTTGAGCAGTTCTTC.

The V gene is TRBV5-1, the J gene TRBJ1-1; TRBD1 might be the D (5 bases). The V gene lost 4 bases and the J gene lost 0 bases, with 10 bases spanning the gap. Germline loops: CDR1 SGHRS, CDR2 YFSETQ. The CDR3 loop spans 14 amino acids. The CDR3 sequence is CASSRDFMNTEAFF. DNA for the CDR3: TGCGCCAGCAGCAGGGACTTCATGAACACTGAAGCTTTCTTT.

The chain combines TRBV24-1 with TRBJ2-3; 8 bases match TRBD2. The CDR3 sequence is 16 residues long. Unmatched junction bases numbered 7, after V lost 4 bases and J lost 2 bases. The germline V gene has CDR1 KGHDR and CDR2 SFDVKD. The CDR3 DNA reads TGTGCCACCAGTGACTTACCGGGACTAGTCACAGATACGCAGTATTTT. Protein: CATSDLPGLVTDTQYF.

V gene TRBV4-2 combines with J gene TRBJ1-1, with D unclear. Per germline, CDR1 LGHNA and CDR2 YNFKEQ. The CDR3 length is 12 residues. The V end was cut by 4 bases, the J end by 2 bases, with 5 bases between. In nucleotides, the CDR3 is TGTGCCAGCAGCCCTAGCAACACTGAAGCTTTCTTT. Its translation: CASSPSNTEAFF.

The chain uses TRBV12-3 or TRBV12-4 and TRBJ1-6; D might be TRBD1 (5 bases). The CDR3 consists of 13 residues. Trimming cost V 5 bases and J 8 bases, with 10 bases left between them. In nucleotides, the CDR3 is TGTGCCAGCAGTCCCCAGACAGATTCACCCCTCCACTTT. It specifies CASSPQTDSPLHF.

This chain joins TRBV7-8 and TRBJ2-5; D remains unclear. CDR1 is SGHVS, CDR2 FQNEAQ, per germline. Between the trimmed V and J ends, which lost 0 bases and 5 bases, there was a span of 10 bases. The CDR3 is 14 residues long. This CDR3 is CASSLAGFPETQYF. The DNA of the CDR3 is TGTGCCAGCAGCTTAGCAGGTTTCCCCGAGACCCAGTACTTC.

The DNA for the CDR3 is TGTGCCAGCAGCCCGCAGGGGGCAGGGGAGACCCAGTACTTC. This translates into CASSPQGAGETQYF. The rearrangement joins TRBV7-9 to TRBJ2-5, with 8 bases lining up with TRBD1. The CDR3 length is 14 residues. After removal of 5 bases from V and 5 bases from J, the junction contained 7 bases not matched to a gene. Germline V gene data show CDR1 as SEHNR and CDR2 as FQNEAQ (reference sequence).

The J gene is TRBJ1-6, the V gene TRBV7-2; 7 nucleotides line up with TRBD1. The CDR3 has 14 amino acids. V shed 6 bases, J shed 9 bases, and the junction held 8 bases outside the gene matches. CDR1 SGHTA and CDR2 FQGNSA come from the germline V gene. Written as DNA, the CDR3 is TGTGCCAGCAGGGACGCGGGACAGACTTCACCCCTCCACTTT. This codes for CASRDAGQTSPLHF.

The chain has TRBV9 and TRBJ2-1; 11 bases map to TRBD2. The CDR3 length is 16 residues. The V segment lost 3 bases and the J segment 3 bases; nucleotides outside the gene matches: 5. CDR1 SGDLS and CDR2 YYNGEE come from the germline V gene. Here the CDR3 DNA reads TGTGCCAGCAGCGGCATAGCGGGGGGGGACTACAATGAGCAGTTCTTC. The encoded protein is CASSGIAGGDYNEQFF.

A single count supports this clone. This chain connects TRBV18 to TRBJ1-2, with D perhaps matching TRBD1 (5 bases). Germline-derived CDR1 and CDR2 are KGHSH and LQKENI. Trimming left V 3 bases short and J 7 bases short, with 15 bases between. The CDR3 is made up of 14 amino acids. The CDR3 DNA is TGTGCCAGCTCACCCAACCAGGGTTTTGGTGGCTACACCTTC. It encodes CASSPNQGFGGYTF.

The chain couples TRBV11-2 to TRBJ2-7; D is undetermined. The closer fit of TRBJ2-1 to the DNA end suggests the J call may be wrong. Germline V gene sequence: CDR1 SGHAT, CDR2 FQNNGV. This CDR3 spans 13 amino acids. The CDR3 is CASSSSSYNEQFF. The CDR3 DNA sequence: TGTGCCAGCAGCTCGAGCTCCTACAATGAGCAGTTCTTC.

The rearrangement joins TRBV9 to TRBJ2-1; D gene ambiguous. The CDR3 is 15 amino acids. The V gene lost 0 bases and the J gene lost 0 bases, with 7 bases spanning the gap. The germline gives CDR1 SGDLS, CDR2 YYNGEE. The CDR3 DNA reads TGTGCCAGCAGCGTAGACTGGAGCTCCTACAATGAGCAGTTCTTC. This sequence encodes CASSVDWSSYNEQFF.